The 9 T cell receptor beta chains below all came from one sample that was sequenced in a study of blood T cells in healthy people across ages. Together with a sample-barcoded 5' primer, a J-beta primer mix was included in a second PCR lasting about 6 to 11 cycles. TCRdb ran MiXCR on the 5' RACE reads and lists one entry per CDR3 protein. The top ten clones hold roughly 22% of a sample with hundreds of thousands of distinct CDR3 sequences, 58% of them seen once. Specimen: blood. Receptor source: a man aged 30 to 45 in good health.

This clonotype was detected only a few times. V gene TRBV6-5 combines with J gene TRBJ2-4; D is unresolved. The V and J ends lost 2 bases and 6 bases respectively, with 8 bases between them. CDR3 length: 13 amino acids. CDR1 is MNHEY, CDR2 SVGAGI, per germline. CDR3 amino acids: CASSYRSGNIQYF. Written as DNA, the CDR3 is TGTGCCAGCAGTTACAGGAGTGGAAACATTCAGTACTTC.

The chain uses TRBV12-3 or TRBV12-4 and TRBJ2-3; unclear D gene. The CDR3 is made up of 13 amino acids. V dropped 2 bases and J dropped 6 bases, with 9 bases sitting between them. Written as DNA, the CDR3 is TGTGCCAGCAGTTTACTGGGGATTGATACGCAGTATTTT. This codes for CASSLLGIDTQYF.

This clonotype was recorded once. CDR3 residues: CASKAGDLYEQYF. CDR3 nucleotides: TGTGCCAGCAAGGCCGGGGACCTCTACGAGCAGTACTTC. The gene calls are TRBV6-6 and TRBJ2-7, with D possibly being TRBD1 or TRBD2 (5 bases each). This CDR3 spans 13 amino acids. Trimming removed 7 bases at V and 3 bases at J, with 13 bases between. Germline assignment: CDR1 MNHNY and CDR2 SVGAGI (reference sequence).

The CDR3 region is CASSLRLAGVSTDTQYF. CDR3 nucleotide sequence: TGTGCCAGCAGCCTGAGACTAGCGGGTGTTTCCACAGATACGCAGTATTTT. J is TRBJ2-3 and V is TRBV7-2; 10 bases agree with TRBD2. The germline V gene encodes CDR1 SGHTA and CDR2 FQGNSA. Germline trimming cut 5 bases from V and 2 bases from J; bases unmatched to any gene: 10. The CDR3 extends over 17 amino acids. Full variable domain (outside the CDR3, taken from reference TRBV7-2 and TRBJ2-3): GAGVSQSPSNKVTEKGKDVELRCDPISGHTALYWYRQSLGQGLEFLIYFQGNSAPDKSGLPSDRFSAERTGGSVSTLTIQRTQQEDSAVYLCASSLRLAGVSTDTQYFGPGTRLTVL.

This chain links TRBV29-1 with TRBJ2-7, with TRBD1 matching 9 bases. Germline V lookup: CDR1 SQVTM, CDR2 ANQGSEA. J lost 1 base, V lost 6 bases, and 7 bases had no gene match. The CDR3 runs to 14 residues. The CDR3 DNA sequence: TGCAGCGTAGGGGGACAGGGAGGTTCCTACGAGCAGTACTTC. It translates to CSVGGQGGSYEQYF.

This chain uses TRBV10-2 with TRBJ2-5, with D unresolved. The CDR3 totals 14 residues. Germline CDR1 WSHSY, CDR2 SAAADI. Trimming cost V 0 bases and J 4 bases, with 9 bases left between them. Here the CDR3 reads CASSESMGRETQYF. In DNA form, the CDR3 reads TGCGCCAGCAGTGAGTCAATGGGCCGAGAGACCCAGTACTTC.

The chain has TRBV6-5 and TRBJ2-2; D not certain. This CDR3 is 13 amino acids long. Germline V gene data show CDR1 as MNHEY and CDR2 as SVGAGI. Trimming removed 5 bases at V and 5 bases at J, with 9 bases between. As DNA, the CDR3 is TGTGCCAGCAGTCGCTCTAGAACCGGGGAGCTGTTTTTT. Protein product: CASSRSRTGELFF.

This clonotype has more than one count but fewer than ten. The rearrangement links TRBV12-3 or TRBV12-4 to TRBJ2-7; D is unclear. V was trimmed by 4 bases and J by 4 bases, leaving 8 bases between them. The CDR3 loop spans 12 amino acids. CDR3 loop: CASSSSLYEQYF. The CDR3 nucleotides read TGTGCCAGCAGTTCTAGTTTATACGAGCAGTACTTC.

The gene calls are TRBV5-1 and TRBJ2-5, with a possible D match to TRBD2 (6 bases). V was clipped by 4 bases and J by 0 bases, with 16 bases between them. This CDR3 region has 16 residues. CDR1 and CDR2 (germline): SGHRS, YFSETQ. CDR3 region: CASSTGPEGHQETQYF. The DNA of the CDR3 is TGCGCCAGCAGCACCGGCCCGGAGGGACACCAAGAGACCCAGTACTTC.